This T cell receptor beta chain derives from a study of T cells after yellow fever vaccination. Study findings and constraints: Researchers noted that a small share of clonotypes showed up in both CD4 and CD8 compartments.

Trimming left V 0 bases short and J 2 bases short, with 8 bases between. The length of the CDR3 is 14 residues. The germline V gene encodes CDR1 MNHEY and CDR2 SVGAGI. Worth noting for this clonotype: Its antigen is still unknown.

Synthesis of TCR cDNA relied on 5'RACE template switching, which attached a universal primer site and UMIs. TCRdb independently ran MiXCR on the 5' RACE reads; one entry per CDR3 protein. Found here are about 580,000 distinct CDR3 sequences, around a sixth of them singletons; the top ten hold around 15%. This rearrangement joins TRBV6-5 to TRBJ2-7, with D unclear. The origin of this receptor is a man aged 18 to 30 who received the YFV17D yellow fever vaccine. The sample was PBMCs, taken less than 6 days after the first yellow fever vaccination. The CDR3 is CASSYSNYAYEQYF. CDR3 DNA sequence: TGTGCCAGCAGTTACTCGAACTATGCCTACGAGCAGTACTTC.